This TCR beta chain appears in the sequencing data of a study of T cells in Graves' hyperthyroidism and ophthalmopathy. The overall study: Peripheral blood was acquired at first diagnosis, ahead of any therapy whatsoever. Study-level results: Researchers found most expanded thyroid clonotypes above 0.001 in blood as well. Model-based prediction identified ophthalmopathy a median approximately 6 months prior to its onset.

It was RNA transcripts that yielded the amplified TCR beta CDR3 regions. A set of HTBI primers served as the primers for a first-round RT-PCR of the TCR CDR3. From the multiplex PCR reads, TCRdb called clonotypes with MiXCR, one entry per CDR3 protein. The data contain some 510,000 distinct CDR3 sequences, around 20% of them singletons. Patients counted as stable if ophthalmopathy did not develop within 18 months. This clonotype was observed a handful of times. Its antigen is undetermined. The sequence was obtained from a man younger than 30 with Graves' hyperthyroidism. The sequencing sample was made of blood.

This CDR3 reads CASSFLAEGGAQYF. The CDR3 DNA is TGTGCCAGCAGTTTTCTAGCGGAGGGGGGTGCCCAGTACTTC. This sequence joins TRBV28 and TRBJ2-5, with a possible D match to TRBD2 (7 bases). Between the trimmed V and J ends, which lost 3 bases and 9 bases, there was a span of 17 bases. Looked up from germline, CDR1 is MDHEN and CDR2 is SYDVKM. This CDR3 spans 14 amino acids.